These 12 T cell receptor beta chains were sequenced from one sample in a study of identical twins. Each CDR3 protein is one row after TCRdb ran MiXCR on the 5' RACE reads. The sample records a few hundred thousand distinct CDR3 sequences, 24% being singletons. The same sample was also used in a study of T cells expressing NK-cell markers.

Sequencing was carried out using CD4+ T cells sorted from blood. The source is a woman between 18 and 29 years old in good health.

This clonotype was counted a few times. The chain employs TRBV20-1 and TRBJ2-7; 7 positions match TRBD2. Germline CDR1 DFQATT, CDR2 SNEGSKA (reference sequence). The CDR3 has 13 amino acids. Unmatched junction bases numbered 5, after V lost 4 bases and J lost 2 bases. The CDR3 loop reads CSAKMAGAYEQYF. The CDR3 DNA reads TGCAGTGCTAAGATGGCGGGAGCCTACGAGCAGTACTTC.

J is TRBJ1-2 and V is TRBV6-4; D call uncertain. Germline CDR1 reads MRHNA; CDR2 reads SNTAGT. V was trimmed by 4 bases and J by 4 bases, leaving 13 bases between them. The CDR3 has 14 residues. Written as DNA, the CDR3 is TGTGCCAGCAGTGCGGATGGGGTATCCTATGGCTACACCTTC. Protein product: CASSADGVSYGYTF.

This clonotype was seen a few times. The chain couples TRBV5-1 to TRBJ2-3; 7 nucleotides align to TRBD2. In germline, CDR1 is SGHRS, CDR2 YFSETQ. Unmatched junction bases numbered 7, after V lost 0 bases and J lost 3 bases. The CDR3 loop spans 16 amino acids. Written as DNA, the CDR3 is TGCGCCAGCAGCTTGGTAGTACGGCGGGGGACAGATACGCAGTATTTT. Translation: CASSLVVRRGTDTQYF.

This chain connects TRBV15 to TRBJ1-5, with D unclear. Trimming left V 9 bases short and J 9 bases short, with 18 bases between. Germline CDR1 is LNHNV and CDR2 is YYDKDF (reference sequence). The CDR3 consists of 13 residues. This CDR3 reads CATTHEPSGPQHF. In DNA, the CDR3 is TGTGCCACAACCCACGAGCCGTCGGGGCCCCAGCATTTT.

Notes on this clonotype: The junction and the germline gene differ at one end; a read error may be behind it. The CDR3 here is CASSGRTGVKF. Written as DNA, the CDR3 is TGCGCCAGCAGTGGCCGGACAGGCGTTAAATTT. The chain combines TRBV10-1 with TRBJ2-3; 7 bases fit TRBD1. The germline CDR1 and CDR2 sequences are WNHNN and SYGVQD (reference sequence). The CDR3 has 11 amino acids.

This chain connects TRBV29-1 to TRBJ2-1; D remains ambiguous. Per the germline V gene, CDR1 is SQVTM and CDR2 is ANQGSEA. Trimming removed 4 bases at V and 8 bases at J, with 9 bases between. This CDR3 spans 11 amino acids. This chain's CDR3 is CSVVRVDEQFF. The CDR3 nucleotides read TGCAGCGTTGTTCGGGTGGATGAGCAGTTCTTC.

The gene calls are TRBV7-8 and TRBJ2-7; 12 nucleotides line up with TRBD2. This CDR3 region has 19 residues. CDR1 is SGHVS, CDR2 FQNEAQ, per germline. V lost 3 bases to trimming and J lost 6 bases; unmatched junction nucleotides: 18. The CDR3 loop reads CASSLLSPQGLAGPREQYF. The CDR3 DNA reads TGTGCCAGCAGCTTGCTTTCTCCCCAAGGACTAGCGGGACCTCGCGAGCAGTACTTC.

V gene TRBV5-8 combines with J gene TRBJ2-5, with D perhaps matching TRBD1 (6 bases). Trimming took off 7 bases at V and 0 bases at J, with 13 bases between the two ends. CDR1 and CDR2 (germline): SGHTS, YDEGEE. The CDR3 spans 14 residues. CDR3 bases: TGTGCCAGCCGAGGGACACCCGACCAAGAGACCCAGTACTTC. This gives the protein CASRGTPDQETQYF.

The chain couples TRBV12-3 or TRBV12-4 to TRBJ2-1; the match to TRBD2 covers 10 bases. The CDR3 loop spans 15 amino acids. The junction had 11 bases not matched to a gene; V was cut back by 7 bases and J by 8 bases. CDR3 residues: CASTTLAGVGDEQFF. The CDR3 bases are TGTGCCAGCACTACCCTAGCGGGAGTTGGGGATGAGCAGTTCTTC.

This chain uses TRBV6-2 or TRBV6-3 with TRBJ1-5; the D is unclear. CDR1 and CDR2 (germline): MNHEY, SVGEGT. The V and J ends lost 8 bases and 15 bases respectively, with 11 bases between them. CDR3 length: 9 amino acids. As DNA, the CDR3 is TGTGCCAGCGGCAAGGTCCGGCATTTT. Its protein is CASGKVRHF.

V usage is TRBV5-1 and J usage is TRBJ2-6, with D hard to call. Trimming cost V 3 bases and J 10 bases, with 11 bases left between them. CDR1 and CDR2 (germline): SGHRS, YFSETQ. The CDR3 loop spans 13 amino acids. CDR3 region: CASSSQTGNVLTF. The DNA of the CDR3 is TGCGCCAGCAGCTCCCAGACTGGGAACGTCCTGACTTTC.

This clonotype was detected a few times. The gene calls are TRBV13 and TRBJ2-7; D is undetermined. V was clipped by 2 bases and J by 3 bases, with 17 bases between them. The germline V gene has CDR1 PRHDT and CDR2 FYEKMQ (reference sequence). The CDR3 loop spans 16 amino acids. The CDR3 here is CASSLYGLGRGYEQYF. The CDR3 nucleotides are TGTGCCAGCAGCTTATACGGGCTCGGACGCGGCTACGAGCAGTACTTC. The whole variable domain, remainder taken from reference TRBV13 and TRBJ2-7, is AAGVIQSPRHLIKEKRETATLKCYPIPRHDTVYWYQQGPGQDPQFLISFYEKMQSDKGSIPDRFSAQQFSDYHSELNMSSLELGDSALYFCASSLYGLGRGYEQYFGPGTRLTVT.